One sample yielded the 21 T cell receptor beta chains listed below, sequenced in a study of T cells after yellow fever vaccination. TCRdb processed the 5' RACE reads anew with MiXCR; each CDR3 protein has one entry. The sample gives about 69,000 distinct CDR3 sequences, 5.5% to 7.5% of which show up once; around 2.2% is in the top ten. Sequenced here: CD4+ T cells sorted from PBMCs, sampled roughly 14 days after the first yellow fever vaccination. The receptor set was obtained from a man aged 18 to 29 who received the YFV17D yellow fever vaccine.

This clonotype was found many times. V and J are TRBV20-1 and TRBJ1-1; 9 bases are shared with TRBD1. V dropped 3 bases and J dropped 9; count of bases not matched to a gene: 11. The germline CDR1 and CDR2 sequences are DFQATT and SNEGSKA (reference sequence). The CDR3 loop spans 14 amino acids. In DNA, the CDR3 is TGCAGTGCTAGGGACCGGACAGGGGTTTTTAAAGCTTTCTTT. It encodes CSARDRTGVFKAFF.

About this clonotype itself: Just one base apart from a much larger clone, this may be a read error. This rearrangement joins TRBV5-1 to TRBJ2-1, with D tentatively TRBD2 (5 bases). CDR1 and CDR2 from the germline V gene are SGHRS and YFSETQ. The CDR3 extends over 12 amino acids. The CDR3 nucleotides read TGCACCAGCAGCTTGGACTGGCGGGAGCAGTTCTTC. Translated, it gives CTSSLDWREQFF.

This clonotype has a count of ten or more. V usage is TRBV12-3 or TRBV12-4 and J usage is TRBJ1-1, with D hard to call. Deletions cut 3 bases from V and 8 bases from J, with 13 bases between. The CDR3 sequence is 13 residues long. CDR3 loop: CASSFRGTNEAFF. CDR3 coding DNA: TGTGCCAGCAGTTTCCGGGGTACTAACGAAGCTTTCTTT.

This clonotype was detected many times. The chain couples TRBV18 to TRBJ1-2; 9 nucleotides line up with TRBD1. Germline V gives CDR1 KGHSH, CDR2 LQKENI. The junction had 9 bases not matched to a gene; V was cut back by 3 bases and J by 4 bases. This CDR3 has 16 residues. In DNA, the CDR3 is TGTGCCAGCTCACCCCTGATCCCGGGACAGGGCTATGGCTACACCTTC. It specifies CASSPLIPGQGYGYTF. The whole variable domain, remainder taken from reference TRBV18 and TRBJ1-2, is NAGVMQNPRHLVRRRGQEARLRCSPMKGHSHVYWYRQLPEEGLKFMVYLQKENIIDESGMPKERFSAEFPKEGPSILRIQQVVRGDSAAYFCASSPLIPGQGYGYTFGSGTRLTVV.

This clonotype came up many times. V usage is TRBV5-1 and J usage is TRBJ2-1; 9 nucleotides line up with TRBD1. The CDR3 length is 15 residues. J lost 5 bases, V lost 3 bases, and 6 bases had no gene match. Per the germline V gene, CDR1 is SGHRS and CDR2 is YFSETQ. The CDR3 DNA reads TGCGCCAGCAGCTCCCCCGGGACAGGGAACAATGAGCAGTTCTTC. This gives the protein CASSSPGTGNNEQFF.

As concerns this clonotype: This may stem from a read error, because a much larger clone lies one nucleotide away. The chain couples TRBV10-3 to TRBJ2-7, with D unclear. The CDR3 extends over 12 amino acids. Trimming took off 3 bases at V and 4 bases at J, with 7 bases between the two ends. CDR1 is ENHRY, CDR2 SYGVKD, per germline. The CDR3 DNA follows: TGTGCCATCAGTGAAGGCAGATACGAGCAGTACGTC. Protein: CAISEGRYEQYV.

The table lists this clonotype with many counts. The rearrangement uses TRBV10-3 and TRBJ2-1; TRBD1 is a possible D gene (5 bases). Trimming shortened V by 0 bases and J by 9 bases, and 12 bases separated the two germline ends. CDR1 and CDR2 from the germline V gene are ENHRY and SYGVKD. This CDR3 region has 14 residues. CDR3 nucleotide sequence: TGTGCCATCAGTGAGTCGCAGGGTAAGGCTGAGCAGTTCTTC. Its protein is CAISESQGKAEQFF.

The table lists this clonotype with a few counts. The chain couples TRBV7-8 to TRBJ2-6; TRBD1 might be the D (6 bases). V lost 4 bases, J lost 2 bases, and 12 bases lay in between. Germline CDR1 SGHVS, CDR2 FQNEAQ. This CDR3 spans 16 amino acids. This CDR3 reads CASSSNRVAGANVLTF. The CDR3 DNA follows: TGTGCCAGCAGCTCCAACAGGGTGGCTGGGGCCAACGTCCTGACTTTC.

This clonotype was found many times. The chain recombines TRBV28 with TRBJ2-1, with TRBD1 as a possible D gene (5 bases). The germline CDR1 and CDR2 sequences are MDHEN and SYDVKM. This CDR3 is 14 amino acids long. Trimming removed 6 bases from V and 5 bases from J, with 14 bases in between. In DNA, the CDR3 is TGTGCCAGCAGCTTTTTAGGACACAACAATGAGCAGTTCTTC. Translated, it gives CASSFLGHNNEQFF.

This clonotype was seen ten or more times. V gene TRBV11-1 combines with J gene TRBJ2-3; weak D call: TRBD2 (6 bases). There are 18 residues in the CDR3. Per the germline V gene, CDR1 is SGHAT and CDR2 is FQDESV (reference sequence). The V end lost 9 bases, the J end lost 0 bases, and 25 bases lay between the germline ends. CDR3 in amino acids: CASRMLAVTKASTDTQYF. CDR3 bases: TGTGCCAGTCGAATGTTAGCGGTAACTAAAGCTAGCACAGATACGCAGTATTTT. Drawing the rest from reference TRBV11-1 and TRBJ2-3, the complete variable domain is EAEVAQSPRYKITEKSQAVAFWCDPISGHATLYWYRQILGQGPELLVQFQDESVVDDSQLPKDRFSAERLKGVDSTLKIQPAELGDSAMYLCASRMLAVTKASTDTQYFGPGTRLTVL.

This clonotype was counted ten times or more. The CDR3 DNA reads TGTGCCAGCAGCATGGGGGACACGCAGTATTTT. Translated, it gives CASSMGDTQYF. The chain carries TRBV11-2 and TRBJ2-3; D is tentatively TRBD1 or TRBD2 (5 bases each). V lost 5 bases to trimming and J lost 9 bases, with 9 bases between them. There are 11 residues in the CDR3. The germline CDR1 and CDR2 sequences are SGHAT and FQNNGV.

This clonotype was counted ten times or more. The chain has TRBV4-1 and TRBJ2-3; D uncertain. The germline gives CDR1 MGHRA, CDR2 YSYEKL. The CDR3 sequence is 13 residues long. V dropped 1 base and J dropped 4 bases, with 6 bases sitting between them. CDR3 amino acids: CASSQVNADTQYF. Written as DNA, the CDR3 is TGCGCCAGCAGCCAAGTTAACGCAGATACGCAGTATTTT.

Many counts were recorded for this clonotype. This sequence joins TRBV28 and TRBJ2-7; D is uncertain. V was pared by 6 bases and J by 3 bases, with 12 bases between. The CDR3 length is 13 residues. Germline CDR1 reads MDHEN; CDR2 reads SYDVKM. The CDR3 sequence is CASRPSEIYEQYV. CDR3 coding DNA: TGTGCCAGCAGGCCGTCAGAAATCTACGAGCAGTACGTC.

The chain is built from TRBV5-1 and TRBJ2-1, with TRBD2 matching 9 bases. V dropped 5 bases and J dropped 5; count of bases not matched to a gene: 5. This CDR3 contains 14 residues. Per the germline V gene, CDR1 is SGHRS and CDR2 is YFSETQ. CDR3 in DNA: TGCGCCAGCAGTTTTAGCGGGGGAAACAATGAGCAGTTCTTC. Protein sequence: CASSFSGGNNEQFF.

The sample holds many counts of this clonotype. The chain joins TRBV9 to TRBJ1-2, with 9 nucleotides matching TRBD1. CDR1 and CDR2 from the germline V gene are SGDLS and YYNGEE. The CDR3 spans 17 residues. J lost 4 bases, V lost 4 bases, and 14 bases had no gene match. The CDR3 DNA reads TGTGCCAGCAGCACCCCGCCGGGACAGGGAGGAGGCTATGGCTACACCTTC. This sequence encodes CASSTPPGQGGGYGYTF.

This clonotype appeared many times. The chain links TRBV12-3 or TRBV12-4 to TRBJ2-7; D remains unclear. CDR3 size: 12 residues. Trimming removed 6 bases at V and 0 bases at J, with 6 bases between. The CDR3 DNA is TGTGCCAGCAGAGCACCCTCCTACGAGCAGTACTTC. Translating gives CASRAPSYEQYF.

This clonotype has at least ten counts. The rearrangement joins TRBV7-3 to TRBJ2-5; perhaps TRBD2 as D (6 bases). Germline V gene lookup returns CDR1 SGHTA and CDR2 FQGTGA. The CDR3 sequence is 13 residues long. Trimming took off 5 bases at V and 5 bases at J, with 12 bases between the two ends. For the CDR3, the DNA is TGTGCCAGCAGCCGACTAGTTGAGGAGACCCAGTACTTC. It specifies CASSRLVEETQYF.

There are many counts of this clonotype. This chain links TRBV5-4 with TRBJ2-5; TRBD1 or TRBD2 may be the D gene (6 bases each). Germline assignment: CDR1 SGHNT and CDR2 YYREEE (reference sequence). The length of the CDR3 is 15 residues. Trimming left V 4 bases short and J 1 base short, with 14 bases between. CDR3 residues: CASSRTAGPQETQYF. As DNA, the CDR3 is TGTGCCAGCAGCAGGACAGCGGGCCCCCAAGAGACCCAGTACTTC.

The table lists this clonotype with many counts. The chain combines TRBV6-5 with TRBJ2-7, with 9 bases matching TRBD1. Germline loops: CDR1 MNHEY, CDR2 SVGAGI. CDR3 size: 14 residues. Germline trimming cut 6 bases from V and 6 bases from J; bases unmatched to any gene: 9. The CDR3 coding sequence is TGTGCCAGCAGAAGGACAGGGGCGATTTTCGAGCAGTACGTC. This translates into CASRRTGAIFEQYV.

This clonotype has ten or more counts. The genes are TRBV5-1 and TRBJ2-3; 16 nucleotides align to TRBD2. V was pared by 4 bases and J by 5 bases, with 7 bases of the junction left unmatched. The germline V gene encodes CDR1 SGHRS and CDR2 YFSETQ. The CDR3 runs 17 residues. The CDR3 protein is CASSPGTSGGAVDTQYF. The CDR3 DNA follows: TGCGCCAGCAGCCCAGGGACTAGCGGGGGGGCCGTAGATACGCAGTATTTT.

Note on this clonotype: A much larger clone differs by one base, so this may be a read error. The chain recombines TRBV25-1 with TRBJ2-3; TRBD1 matches at 7 bases. The V and J ends lost 5 bases and 4 bases, in that order; junction bases with no gene match: 15. The V gene's germline CDR1 is MGHDK and CDR2 SYGVNS. This CDR3 has 17 residues. CDR3 sequence reads: CASSRPTGIGGSDTQYF. The CDR3 region has the DNA TGTGCCAGCAGTCGACCGACCGGGATAGGGGGCTCAGATACGCAGTATTTT.